The 21 T cell receptor beta chains in this list originate from one sample, sequenced in a study of blood T cells in healthy people across ages. The use of a sample-barcoded 5' primer and a J-beta primer mix characterized a second PCR of roughly 7 to 11 cycles. TCRdb re-called the 5' RACE reads through MiXCR, storing one row per CDR3 protein. The repertoire holds roughly 790,000 distinct CDR3 sequences, with approximately 39% as singletons. Input material: blood. The receptors derive from a woman aged 55-70 years in good health.

The gene calls are TRBV3-1 and TRBJ1-1; D possibly corresponds to TRBD1 (5 bases). The CDR3 contains 14 residues. Per germline, CDR1 LGHDT and CDR2 YNNKEL (reference sequence). Trimming cost V 4 bases and J 5 bases, with 14 bases left between them. The CDR3 spells CASSRDGFWTEAFF. The CDR3 region has the DNA TGTGCCAGCAGCCGGGACGGGTTTTGGACTGAAGCTTTCTTT.

The chain uses TRBV4-3 and TRBJ1-2, with D perhaps TRBD1 (6 bases). The CDR3 spans 17 residues. The germline gives CDR1 LGHNA, CDR2 YSLEER. V lost 0 bases and J lost 1, with 15 bases in between. The CDR3 is CASSQDIVGGHNYGYTF. Written as DNA, the CDR3 is TGCGCCAGCAGCCAAGATATTGTCGGGGGCCATAACTATGGCTACACCTTC.

The rearrangement links TRBV10-3 to TRBJ1-5; tentatively, D is TRBD1 (5 bases). CDR1 is ENHRY, CDR2 SYGVKD, per germline. The V end was cut by 4 bases, the J end by 3 bases, with 7 bases between. CDR3 size: 13 residues. CDR3 coding DNA: TGTGCCATCAGTGGGGACCCCAATCAGCCCCAGCATTTT. Protein sequence: CAISGDPNQPQHF.

The rearrangement uses TRBV7-2 and TRBJ2-7, with TRBD1 identical over 9 bases. Per germline, CDR1 SGHTA and CDR2 FQGNSA. With 1 base clipped from V and 6 bases from J, the junction kept 7 bases outside the gene matches. The CDR3 has 15 residues. The CDR3 loop is CASSLGDRVVLEQYF. In DNA form, the CDR3 reads TGTGCCAGCAGCTTAGGGGACAGGGTTGTCCTCGAGCAGTACTTC.

This sequence joins TRBV29-1 and TRBJ2-4; unclear D gene. The J call could be wrong; TRBJ2-7 is a better fit for the DNA end. The CDR3 sequence is 13 residues long. Looked up from germline, CDR1 is SQVTM and CDR2 is ANQGSEA. The CDR3 coding sequence is TGCAGCGCATCGGAAGGTTTCACCTACGAGCAGTACTTC. Translated: CSASEGFTYEQYF.

CDR3 sequence (DNA): TGTGCCAGCAGCGAAGAAGCAGGGGGGGCGGAGACCCAGTACTTC. This gives the protein CASSEEAGGAETQYF. This chain connects TRBV11-2 to TRBJ2-5; D is possibly TRBD1 or TRBD2 (7 bases each). Trimming removed 5 bases from V and 5 bases from J, with 18 bases in between. The V gene's germline CDR1 is SGHAT and CDR2 FQNNGV. The CDR3 has 15 residues. The whole variable domain, filled in from reference TRBV11-2 and TRBJ2-5, reads EAGVAQSPRYKIIEKRQSVAFWCNPISGHATLYWYQQILGQGPKLLIQFQNNGVVDDSQLPKDRFSAERLKGVDSTLKIQPAKLEDSAVYLCASSEEAGGAETQYFGPGTRLLVL.

V usage is TRBV5-1 and J usage is TRBJ1-4; TRBD1 matches 7 bases. Trimming removed 4 bases from V and 4 bases from J; junction bases left unmatched: 7. This CDR3 has 15 amino acids. Germline V gives CDR1 SGHRS, CDR2 YFSETQ. The CDR3 region is CASSDPRDSNEKLFF. In nucleotides, the CDR3 is TGCGCCAGCAGCGACCCCCGGGACAGTAATGAAAAACTGTTTTTT.

The chain combines TRBV13 with TRBJ2-5; D ambiguous. The J call may be in error: the DNA end matches TRBJ2-7 better. This CDR3 comprises 15 residues. Germline V CDR1 and CDR2: PRHDT, FYEKMQ (reference sequence). CDR3 sequence: CASSLGLDFGYEQYF. DNA for the CDR3: TGTGCCAGCAGCTTAGGCTTGGATTTCGGCTACGAGCAGTACTTC.

The chain couples TRBV3-1 to TRBJ2-7, with D perhaps TRBD2 (6 bases). Germline V gene lookup returns CDR1 LGHDT and CDR2 YNNKEL (reference sequence). The CDR3 consists of 17 residues. The ends were cut back, 4 bases at V and 1 base at J, with 20 bases in the middle. In DNA, the CDR3 is TGTGCCAGCAGCCTGGCCCCGGGACTGGCGGGATCCTACGAGCAGTACTTC. Amino acid sequence: CASSLAPGLAGSYEQYF.

The V and J genes are TRBV18 and TRBJ2-7; D not resolved. The J call is in doubt because the DNA end fits TRBJ2-5 better. The CDR3 consists of 13 residues. Germline loops: CDR1 KGHSH, CDR2 LQKENI. CDR3 region: CASCPIPQETQYF. CDR3 bases: TGTGCCAGCTGTCCGATTCCGCAAGAGACCCAGTACTTC.

CDR3 nucleotide sequence: TGTGCCAGCAGCCAAGATGGAAGCAGAAGCAATCAGCCCCAGCATTTT. It specifies CASSQDGSRSNQPQHF. The J gene is TRBJ1-5, the V gene TRBV4-2, with D uncertain. The ends were cut back, 0 bases at V and 1 base at J, with 10 bases in the middle. Germline CDR1 reads LGHNA; CDR2 reads YNFKEQ. The length of the CDR3 is 16 residues.

The chain carries TRBV15 and TRBJ1-1, with 10 bases identical to TRBD1. V was clipped by 0 bases and J by 3 bases; unmatched bases: 4. This CDR3 has 16 amino acids. Germline V lookup: CDR1 LNHNV, CDR2 YYDKDF (reference sequence). The CDR3 nucleotides read TGTGCCACCAGCAGAGATTCGGGACAGGGGTACACTGAAGCTTTCTTT. This encodes CATSRDSGQGYTEAFF.

This chain joins TRBV6-5 and TRBJ2-1; 8 bases map to TRBD2. The CDR3 spans 15 residues. With 6 bases clipped from V and 6 bases from J, the junction kept 10 bases outside the gene matches. CDR1 is MNHEY and CDR2 is SVGAGI in the germline V gene. The CDR3 sequence is CASSQDAGGRNEQFF. In DNA form, the CDR3 reads TGTGCCAGCAGCCAGGACGCGGGGGGCCGCAATGAGCAGTTCTTC.

The chain carries TRBV12-3 or TRBV12-4 and TRBJ2-1; D may match TRBD1 or TRBD2 (7 bases each). Trimming took 2 bases from V and 8 from J, leaving 16 bases between them. The CDR3 has 15 amino acids. The CDR3 sequence is CASSLRQGGGYEQFF. The CDR3 region has the DNA TGTGCCAGCAGTTTAAGGCAGGGGGGAGGGTATGAGCAGTTCTTC.

The CDR3 region is CASSPQSQGLEQYF. The CDR3, as DNA: TGTGCCAGCTCACCACAGAGTCAGGGGCTTGAGCAGTACTTC. The chain links TRBV18 to TRBJ2-5, with TRBD1 as a possible D gene (6 bases). Between the trimmed V and J ends, which lost 1 base and 11 bases, there was a span of 17 bases. The CDR3 totals 14 residues. Germline CDR1 is KGHSH and CDR2 is LQKENI.

The V gene is TRBV6-1, the J gene TRBJ2-4, with D maybe TRBD1 (6 bases). The J call is in doubt because the DNA end fits TRBJ2-7 better. CDR1 and CDR2 from the germline V gene are MNHNS and SASEGT. The CDR3 length is 12 residues. The CDR3 DNA reads as TGTGCCAGCTTAAACAGGGAGTACGAGCAGTACTTC. Its translation is CASLNREYEQYF.

The V and J genes are TRBV11-2 and TRBJ2-3; 13 bases map to TRBD2. This CDR3 has 23 amino acids. Germline lookup yields CDR1 SGHAT and CDR2 FQNNGV. V shed 5 bases, J shed 5 bases, and the junction held 28 bases outside the gene matches. CDR3 sequence: CASSPPWALGLAGDAGQRDTQYF. The CDR3 DNA reads TGTGCCAGCAGCCCCCCTTGGGCTTTAGGACTAGCGGGAGATGCAGGGCAAAGAGATACGCAGTATTTT.

The table lists this clonotype with a few counts. J is TRBJ2-2 and V is TRBV29-1; the D is unclear. The CDR3 sequence is 14 residues long. V was trimmed by 4 bases and J by 1 base, leaving 10 bases between them. Germline values: CDR1 SQVTM, CDR2 ANQGSEA. The DNA of the CDR3 is TGCAGCGTTGTTACAATGGTGAACACCGGGGAGCTGTTTTTT. It yields the protein CSVVTMVNTGELFF.

The rearrangement links TRBV12-3 or TRBV12-4 to TRBJ2-3, with TRBD2 matching 7 bases. V lost 3 bases and J lost 8; bases outside the gene matches: 2. The CDR3 totals 12 residues. CDR3 region: CASSLGGGTQYF. The CDR3 DNA is TGTGCCAGCAGTTTGGGGGGGGGTACGCAGTATTTT.

This clonotype was found many times. V gene TRBV10-3 combines with J gene TRBJ2-1, with D possibly TRBD1 on 6 matching bases. Trimming removed 0 bases at V and 0 bases at J, with 9 bases between. Germline CDR1 and CDR2: ENHRY and SYGVKD. The CDR3 spans 16 residues. CDR3 DNA sequence: TGTGCCATCAGTGAGTCGACAGGTAGCTCCTACAATGAGCAGTTCTTC. It translates to CAISESTGSSYNEQFF.

This chain links TRBV28 with TRBJ2-1; D tentatively fits TRBD1 or TRBD2 (5 bases each). Trimming pared 7 bases from V and 0 bases from J, leaving 16 bases between. Germline CDR1 and CDR2: MDHEN and SYDVKM. The CDR3 is made up of 16 amino acids. CDR3 nucleotides: TGTGCCAGCAATGTCCCGGGGCGCGTCTCCTACAATGAGCAGTTCTTC. Translated, it gives CASNVPGRVSYNEQFF.